This T cell receptor beta chain was sequenced during a study of shared clonotypes between healthy human individuals. Naive CD8 cells lacked CD45RO, underwent positive selection for CCR7 and left out terminally differentiated effector memory CD45RA+ cells. Some clones are missing from TCRdb's copy, which holds only in-frame ones; the method was immunoSEQ multiplex PCR. Here the sample spans some 2 million clones, about 94% being singletons. V shed 6 bases and J 3 bases; nucleotides not matched to a gene: 17. Germline CDR1 and CDR2: SGHDT and YYEEEE. This CDR3 comprises 17 residues. This TCR was recovered from a man in his late teens or twenties in good health. The source material was naive CD8+ T cells sorted from blood. The chain joins TRBV5-6 to TRBJ2-5; 7 nucleotides agree with TRBD2. The CDR3 protein is CASTFPPGGGGEETQYF. In DNA, the CDR3 is TGTGCCAGCACGTTCCCCCCCGGTGGCGGGGGAGAAGAGACCCAGTACTTC.